A selection of T cell receptor beta chains follows, all from one sample in a study of CD8+CD57+ T cells in acquired aplastic anemia. One entry per CDR3 protein results from TCRdb running MiXCR on the reads. The sample includes fewer than 200,000 distinct CDR3 sequences, 55% to 80% of them seen just once. Sequencing input: sorted CD4+, CD8+, or CD8+CD57+ T cells (not recorded which) from PBMCs. These receptors came from a human donor in good health. Each CDR3 is given with its conserved first and last residue. D genes are given only for firm matches. A clone size is listed for some rows: how often the clone was seen (once, few, many), or a class if it is expanded.

CDR3nt	CDR3aa	v_gene	abundance	j_gene	d_gene
TGCGCCAGCAGCTTGGTGGCCCGGGGGGACTACGAGCAGTACTTC	CASSLVARGDYEQYF	TRBV5-1	.	TRBJ2-7	TRBD2
TGTGCCATCAGTGATGAGGGGTTTTATGGCTACACCTTC	CAISDEGFYGYTF	TRBV10-3	.	TRBJ1-2	.
TGTGCCAGTAGTATCGGCCGGGGCAACACTGAAGCTTCCTTT	CASSIGRGNTEASF	TRBV19	.	TRBJ1-1	.
TGTGCCAGCAGCCCGGACAGGGAGGGCTATGGCTACACCTTC	CASSPDREGYGYTF	TRBV7-9	.	TRBJ1-2	TRBD1
TGTGCCAGCAGTGAAGTGAGTGGAGAAAGTTATGGCTACACCTTC	CASSEVSGESYGYTF	TRBV6-1	.	TRBJ1-2	.
TGTGCCAGCAGGCTACCCTCGTCGTCGTCTAGTCTCCGGTACTTC	CASRLPSSSSSLRYF	TRBV7-9	.	TRBJ2-7	.
TGTGCCAGCAGCTTAGCTCACCCGAGGGATACGCAGTATTTT	CASSLAHPRDTQYF	TRBV7-8	.	TRBJ2-3	.
TGTGCCAGCAGTACAGGGGGCCAGGGATTCTCCTACGAGCAGTACTTC	CASSTGGQGFSYEQYF	TRBV7-9	.	TRBJ2-7	TRBD1
TGTGCCAGCAGCGCCGATATCAGGACGGGTACCTACGAGCAGTACTTC	CASSADIRTGTYEQYF	TRBV9	.	TRBJ2-7	.
TGCAGTGCTACTGACAGCATATATGAAAAACTGTTTTTT	CSATDSIYEKLFF	TRBV20-1	once	TRBJ1-4	.
TGTGCCAGCATTTCCGGGACAGGAATGGGCACCCTCCACTTT	CASISGTGMGTLHF	TRBV2	.	TRBJ1-6	TRBD1
TGCAGCGTCGATACCGGGGGTCAAGGGACCCAGTACTTC	CSVDTGGQGTQYF	TRBV29-1	once	TRBJ2-5	.
TGTGCCACCAGTGAGGGGGACAGGTCGAATGAAAAACTGTTTTTT	CATSEGDRSNEKLFF	TRBV24-1	.	TRBJ1-4	TRBD1
TGTGCCATCCGCAAACCGAACACTGAAGCTTTCTTT	CAIRKPNTEAFF	TRBV28	many	TRBJ1-1	.
TGTGCCACCAGCGTCGAAACGAACACTGAAGCTTTCTTT	CATSVETNTEAFF	TRBV15	.	TRBJ1-1	.
TGTGCCACCAGTGATTTATTGTCTGTTGGGGGGTCAGATACGCAGTATTTT	CATSDLLSVGGSDTQYF	TRBV24-1	.	TRBJ2-3	.
TGTGCCAGCATCATCGGGGCGATCAACAATGGCTACACCTTC	CASIIGAINNGYTF	TRBV7-8	.	TRBJ1-2	.
TGTGCCAGCAGCTTGGCGGGAGCACGCTATGGCTACACATTC	CASSLAGARYGYTF	TRBV7-9	.	TRBJ1-2	.
TGTGCCAGCAGCTTGACAGGGGATATCTATGGGGAGCTGTTTTTT	CASSLTGDIYGELFF	TRBV7-2	.	TRBJ2-2	TRBD1
TGCAGCGTTGGAGGGACGAAGAACACTGAAGCTTTCTTT	CSVGGTKNTEAFF	TRBV29-1	.	TRBJ1-1	.
TGCGCCAGCACCCGATCCGCCGGCGAGGATACGCAGTATTTT	CASTRSAGEDTQYF	TRBV5-1	.	TRBJ2-3	.
TGCGCCAGCAGCACTGGACAGGGGGCGGATGAGCAGTTCTTC	CASSTGQGADEQFF	TRBV5-1	.	TRBJ2-1	TRBD1
TGTGCCAGCAGCTTGATCCTCGGTAACTACGAGCAGTACTTC	CASSLILGNYEQYF	TRBV5-1	.	TRBJ2-7	.
TGTGCCAGTAGTTCTACGGAATTGAACACTGAAGCTTTCTTT	CASSSTELNTEAFF	TRBV19	many	TRBJ1-1	.
TGCAGTGCCAGGACTAGCGGTACCTACGAGCAGTACTTC	CSARTSGTYEQYF	TRBV20-1	many	TRBJ2-7	TRBD2
TGCAGCGTTGAGACAGGGGGCGCTTACGAGCAGTACTTC	CSVETGGAYEQYF	TRBV29-1	.	TRBJ2-7	TRBD1
TGTGCCAGCAGTGATACTACTGACTATGGCTACACCTTC	CASSDTTDYGYTF	TRBV2	.	TRBJ1-2	.
TGTGCCAGCAGCTTAAAAGACAGGGACAGAGAGACCCAGTACTTC	CASSLKDRDRETQYF	TRBV7-2	.	TRBJ2-5	TRBD1
TGCAGTGCTAAAGGACTAGGTGGGGAGACCCAGTACTTC	CSAKGLGGETQYF	TRBV20-1	.	TRBJ2-5	TRBD2
TGTGCCAGCAGCATAGACAGGGGCCCAGATACGCAGTATTTT	CASSIDRGPDTQYF	TRBV5-6	.	TRBJ2-3	TRBD1
TGTGCCAGCAGTTATAGGGAAGGGAACACTGAAGCTTTCTTT	CASSYREGNTEAFF	TRBV6-5	.	TRBJ1-1	.
TGTGCCTGGGCAATCGACAGTAGCAATCAGCCCCAGCATTTT	CAWAIDSSNQPQHF	TRBV30	few	TRBJ1-5	.
TGTGCCACCAGCAGCGATAGCGGGAGGGCCTCCAATGAGCAGTTCTTC	CATSSDSGRASNEQFF	TRBV15	.	TRBJ2-1	TRBD2
TGCGCCAGCAGCTATGCCGCCTACGAGCAGTACTTC	CASSYAAYEQYF	TRBV5-1	few	TRBJ2-7	.
TGTGCCACCAGTGATTTACGGTATGGCTACACCTTC	CATSDLRYGYTF	TRBV24-1	few	TRBJ1-2	.
TGTGCCAGCAGCTCGCACAAACTAGCGGGGGGCTCCTACAATGAGCAGTTCTTC	CASSSHKLAGGSYNEQFF	TRBV7-9	many	TRBJ2-1	TRBD2
TGCAGTGCCTCACCGGGCAGAGATAATTCACCCCTCCACTTT	CSASPGRDNSPLHF	TRBV20-1	.	TRBJ1-6	.